What follows are 10 T cell receptor beta chains derived from one specimen sequenced in a study of CD8+CD57+ T cells in acquired aplastic anemia. An expansion of CD8+CD57+ cells by flow cytometry had been shown in patients chosen for sequencing. For CDR3 and TCR beta VDJ profiling, genomic DNA was the template used. In TCRdb, the reads were re-called with MiXCR into one record per CDR3 protein. The sample records 400,000 to 600,000 distinct CDR3 sequences, approximately 32% being singletons. The specimen sequenced was sorted CD4+, CD8+, or CD8+CD57+ T cells (not recorded which) from PBMCs. The receptor source for this set is a human donor with aplastic anemia.

This clonotype was counted many times. The chain joins TRBV5-1 to TRBJ2-3, with D perhaps TRBD1 (6 bases). V dropped 4 bases and J dropped 3 bases, with 9 bases sitting between them. Germline V gives CDR1 SGHRS, CDR2 YFSETQ. The CDR3 totals 13 residues. DNA for the CDR3: TGCGCCAGCAGCAACGGACAGACAGATACGCAGTATTTT. Translated, it gives CASSNGQTDTQYF.

Ten or more counts support this clonotype. The chain carries TRBV4-2 and TRBJ1-2; D is possibly TRBD1 (6 bases). Between the trimmed V and J ends, which lost 0 bases and 8 bases, there was a span of 10 bases. CDR3 length: 13 residues. CDR1 is LGHNA and CDR2 is YNFKEQ in the germline V gene. The CDR3 DNA sequence: TGTGCCAGCAGCCAAGACGCACAGGGAGGCTACACCTTC. It encodes CASSQDAQGGYTF.

This clonotype has more than one count but fewer than ten. J is TRBJ2-7 and V is TRBV5-6; TRBD1 aligns across 7 bases. Germline loops: CDR1 SGHDT, CDR2 YYEEEE. The CDR3 totals 13 residues. The trim removed 4 bases at V and 7 bases at J, leaving 8 bases unmatched. The CDR3 here is CASSTGTAWEQYF. CDR3 DNA: TGTGCCAGCAGCACTGGGACAGCCTGGGAGCAGTACTTC.

The rearrangement uses TRBV25-1 and TRBJ2-3, with TRBD2 matching 7 bases. V shed 0 bases, J shed 2 bases, and the junction held 17 bases outside the gene matches. This CDR3 is 20 amino acids long. Germline V gene sequence: CDR1 MGHDK, CDR2 SYGVNS. CDR3 coding DNA: TGTGCCAGCAGTGAATATACGGGGGGAGGGAGGGTGCGGAACACAGATACGCAGTATTTT. It is translated as CASSEYTGGGRVRNTDTQYF.

This clonotype was observed at least ten times. The CDR3 region has the DNA TGTGCCAGTAGCCAACAGGGGGCCTATGGCTACACCTTC. It translates to CASSQQGAYGYTF. The V call is TRBV19, the J call TRBJ1-2, with 9 bases lining up with TRBD1. CDR1 LNHDA and CDR2 SQIVND come from the germline V gene (reference sequence). The CDR3 is 13 residues long. V trimming: 6 bases; J trimming: 4 bases; junction bases outside the gene matches: 3.

This clonotype was recorded at least ten times. The chain combines TRBV7-3 with TRBJ2-3; possible D gene TRBD2, 5 bases. Per germline, CDR1 SGHTA and CDR2 FQGTGA. The CDR3 is 12 amino acids. The germline V and J ends were trimmed by 5 bases and 9 bases, with 12 bases remaining between them. The CDR3 sequence: CASSRPRGTQYF. The CDR3 DNA sequence: TGTGCCAGCAGCCGCCCCAGAGGGACGCAGTATTTT.

This chain joins TRBV29-1 and TRBJ1-2; 10 bases are shared with TRBD1. The V gene end was trimmed by 6 bases and the J gene end by 5 bases; junction bases not matched to a gene: 12. The length of the CDR3 is 15 residues. Germline CDR1 is SQVTM and CDR2 is ANQGSEA. This CDR3 is CSVDETGQGLYGYTF. CDR3 coding DNA: TGCAGCGTGGACGAAACGGGACAGGGGTTATATGGCTACACCTTC.

V and J are TRBV7-2 and TRBJ1-1, with a possible D match to TRBD1 (6 bases). The CDR3 has 13 residues. Per the germline V gene, CDR1 is SGHTA and CDR2 is FQGNSA. Deletions cut 4 bases from V and 12 bases from J, with 18 bases between. CDR3 DNA: TGTGCCAGCAGCTCCGCCTTATACAGGGACTCTTTCTTT. As protein: CASSSALYRDSFF.

Note on this clonotype: Possible read error: a much larger clone is one base away. This is likely a read error, given that the CDR3 carries no conserved phenylalanine or tryptophan at its end. The V and J genes are TRBV7-9 and TRBJ1-2, with 10 positions matching TRBD1. The CDR3 runs to 14 residues. The ends lost 5 bases at V and 7 bases at J; junction bases unmatched: 7. Per the germline V gene, CDR1 is SEHNR and CDR2 is FQNEAQ (reference sequence). The CDR3 region is CASSQGGQGSGYTL. The CDR3 DNA reads TGTGCCAGCAGCCAAGGGGGACAGGGGTCTGGCTACACCCTC.

There are many counts of this clonotype. This chain uses TRBV7-9 with TRBJ1-6; TRBD1 matches 7 bases. The CDR3 extends over 14 amino acids. CDR1 SEHNR and CDR2 FQNEAQ come from the germline V gene (reference sequence). The V gene end was trimmed by 5 bases and the J gene end by 8 bases; junction bases not matched to a gene: 6. CDR3 DNA sequence: TGTGCCAGCAGCCTACAGGGGACAGATTCACCCCTCCACTTT. Translated: CASSLQGTDSPLHF.